The entry below gives a single T cell receptor beta chain sequence along with its context. Its cognate antigen is unknown. The data were taken from a study of T-cell memory formation after mild COVID-19. Study context: Largely, TCR clusters stayed within a single donor.

Study results and caveats: Clones shrinking from day 15 to 85 showed even CD4/CD8 mixes; later expanders tilted CD4+. Researchers could not confirm that second-wave clones peaking on day 37 targeted SARS-CoV-2. Mainly in CM and EM were contracting CD4+ clones; CD8+ were in EMRA.

CDR1 and CDR2 from the germline V gene are MNHEY and SMNVEV (reference sequence). V lost 4 bases, J lost 5 bases, and 18 bases lay in between. The CDR3 sequence is 16 residues long. TCRdb analysed the 5' RACE reads with MiXCR anew, one entry per CDR3 protein. Here the sample spans around 390,000 distinct CDR3 sequences, roughly 15% being singletons. Input material: PBMCs or a T cell subset sorted from them (not recorded which). V and J are TRBV27 and TRBJ2-1; D is unresolved. The receptor comes from a man between 18 and 29 years old who had mild COVID-19 (a few samples of this study predate the infection). Cell type and time point are not known. CDR3 sequence (DNA): TGTGCCAGCAGTTCCCCCCCGCGCCGGCTTAACAATGAGCAGTTCTTC. This sequence encodes CASSSPPRRLNNEQFF.